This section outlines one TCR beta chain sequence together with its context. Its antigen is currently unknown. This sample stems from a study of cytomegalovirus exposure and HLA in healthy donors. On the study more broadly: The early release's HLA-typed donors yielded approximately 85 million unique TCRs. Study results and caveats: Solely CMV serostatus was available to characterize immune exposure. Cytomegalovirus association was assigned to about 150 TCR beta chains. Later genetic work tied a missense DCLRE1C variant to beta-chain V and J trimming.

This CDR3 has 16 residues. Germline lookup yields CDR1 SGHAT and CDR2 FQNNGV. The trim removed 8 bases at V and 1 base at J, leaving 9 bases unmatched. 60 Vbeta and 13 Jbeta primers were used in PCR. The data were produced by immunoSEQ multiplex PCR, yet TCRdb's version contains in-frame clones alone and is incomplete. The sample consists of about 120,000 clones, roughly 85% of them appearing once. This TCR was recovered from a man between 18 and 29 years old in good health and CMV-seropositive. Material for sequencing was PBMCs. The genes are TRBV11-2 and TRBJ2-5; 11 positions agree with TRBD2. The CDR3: CASGLTSGASQETQYF. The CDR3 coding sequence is TGTGCCAGCGGATTGACTAGCGGGGCGAGCCAAGAGACCCAGTACTTC. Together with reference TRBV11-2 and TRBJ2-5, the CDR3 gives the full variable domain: EAGVAQSPRYKIIEKRQSVAFWCNPISGHATLYWYQQILGQGPKLLIQFQNNGVVDDSQLPKDRFSAERLKGVDSTLKIQPAKLEDSAVYLCASGLTSGASQETQYFGPGTRLLVL.